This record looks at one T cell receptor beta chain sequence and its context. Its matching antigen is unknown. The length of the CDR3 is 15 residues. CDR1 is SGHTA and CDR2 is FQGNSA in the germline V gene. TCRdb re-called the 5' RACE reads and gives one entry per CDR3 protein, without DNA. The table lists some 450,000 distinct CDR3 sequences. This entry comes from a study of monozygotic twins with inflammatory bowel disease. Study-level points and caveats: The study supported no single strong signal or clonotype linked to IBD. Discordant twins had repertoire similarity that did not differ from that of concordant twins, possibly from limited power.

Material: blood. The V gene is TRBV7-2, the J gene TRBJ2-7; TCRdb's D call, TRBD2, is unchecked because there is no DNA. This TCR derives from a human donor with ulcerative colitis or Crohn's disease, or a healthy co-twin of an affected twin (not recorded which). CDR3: CASSPRDAGLDEQYF.